The rows below give T cell receptor beta chains drawn from one sample of a study of PD-1 blockade in mismatch repair-deficient tumors. Using immunoSEQ multiplex PCR, the repertoire was profiled, and TCRdb retains in-frame clones only, with some absent. The sample includes 40,000 or so clones, approximately 88% of them seen just once. The source material was PBMCs, sampled less than 40 weeks after starting pembrolizumab. All receptors derive from an adult with mismatch repair-deficient cancer. CDR3s include the opening cysteine and the closing phenylalanine or tryptophan. A D gene is named only where the DNA matches it firmly.

d_call	v_call	j_call	cdr3_aa	cdr3_nt
.	TRBV7-9	TRBJ1-1	CASSLVLTANTEAFF	TGTGCCAGCAGCTTAGTTCTGACAGCGAACACTGAAGCTTTCTTT
.	TRBV5-1	TRBJ2-7	CASSFEGLAYEQYF	TGCGCCAGCAGCTTTGAGGGCCTGGCCTACGAGCAGTACTTC
.	TRBV5-6	TRBJ1-2	CASSFYGARNYGYTF	TGTGCCAGCAGCTTCTATGGGGCACGGAACTATGGTTACACCTTC
.	TRBV5-6	TRBJ1-1	CASSLFGRDTEAFF	TGTGCCAGCAGCCTTTTTGGGAGAGACACTGAAGCTTTCTTT
TRBD1	TRBV6-8	TRBJ1-1	CASTHSQGVGTEAFF	TGTGCCAGTACCCACTCACAGGGGGTAGGCACTGAAGCTTTCTTT
TRBD1	TRBV9	TRBJ1-3	CASSSEGARGNTIYF	TGTGCCAGCAGTTCCGAGGGGGCTAGGGGAAACACCATATATTTT
TRBD1	TRBV7-2	TRBJ1-2	CASSRSDRVEGYTF	TGTGCCAGCAGCCGATCAGACAGGGTCGAAGGCTACACCTTC
.	TRBV4-2	TRBJ2-5	CASSQDRTSQETQYF	TGTGCCAGCAGCCAAGATCGTACTAGCCAAGAGACCCAGTACTTC
.	TRBV19	TRBJ1-4	CASKKDRNEKLFF	TGTGCCAGTAAAAAGGACAGAAATGAAAAACTGTTTTTT
TRBD2	TRBV9	TRBJ2-7	CASSAGAGGGSYEQYF	TGTGCCAGCAGCGCGGGAGCGGGAGGGGGGTCCTACGAGCAGTACTTC
TRBD1	TRBV6-5	TRBJ1-1	CASSWDRANTEAFF	TGTGCCAGCAGTTGGGACAGGGCCAACACTGAAGCTTTCTTT